This record looks at one TCR beta chain sequence and its context. The antigen is unknown. These data come from a study of cytomegalovirus exposure and HLA in healthy donors. This CDR3 is built from 15 residues. Trimming took off 2 bases at V and 1 base at J, with 13 bases between the two ends. Germline CDR1 is SGHRS and CDR2 is YFSETQ. Both 60 Vbeta primers and 13 Jbeta primers went into the PCR. Original processing notes: In a later analysis, some 10 million of approximately 86 million unique beta chains occurred in at least two donors. Profiled with immunoSEQ multiplex PCR; TCRdb holds only in-frame clones, not every one. V and J calls and clone size come straight from that table; D and trimming were deduced from the DNA. Seen in this sample are 220,000 or so clones; the ten most common clones hold 0.9% to 1.4%. General observations from the study: Most CMV-associated TCR beta chains were later found to appear HLA-restricted. Rare TCR sequences predominated, though certain public TCRs were found in many donors.

The chain joins TRBV5-1 to TRBJ2-7, with D perhaps matching TRBD1 (8 bases). The source is a girl aged 2-10 years in good health and CMV-seropositive. The source material was PBMCs. The CDR3 region is CASSFGGTGSYEQYF. CDR3 DNA sequence: TGCGCCAGCAGCTTCGGGGGGACAGGATCCTACGAGCAGTACTTC.